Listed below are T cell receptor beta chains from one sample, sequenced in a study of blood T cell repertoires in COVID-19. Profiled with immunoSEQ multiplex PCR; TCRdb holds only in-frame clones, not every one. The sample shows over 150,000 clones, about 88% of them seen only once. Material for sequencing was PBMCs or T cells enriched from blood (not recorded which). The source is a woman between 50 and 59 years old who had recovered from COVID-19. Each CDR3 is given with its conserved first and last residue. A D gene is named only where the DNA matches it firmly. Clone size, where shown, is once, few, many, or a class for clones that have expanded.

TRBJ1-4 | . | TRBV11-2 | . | TGTGCCAGCAGCTCAGGTGGGCAGATTGAAAAACTGTTTTTT | CASSSGGQIEKLFF
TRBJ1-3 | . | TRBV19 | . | TGTGCCACATCCCCGGGACACATCTCTGGAAACACCATATATTTT | CATSPGHISGNTIYF
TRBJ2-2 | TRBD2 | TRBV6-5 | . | TGTGCCAGCAGTCTTTCGACTAGCGGCACCGGGGAGCTGTTTTTT | CASSLSTSGTGELFF
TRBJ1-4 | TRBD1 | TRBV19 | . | TGTGCCAGTAGTACGTCAGGGGGTACTAATGAAAAACTGTTTTTT | CASSTSGGTNEKLFF
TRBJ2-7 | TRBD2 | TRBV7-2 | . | TGTGCCAGCAGCGCCGGGACTAGCGGTTACGAGCAGTACTTC | CASSAGTSGYEQYF
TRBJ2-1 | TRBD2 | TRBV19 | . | TGTGCCAGTAGTATAGCCCCCCTAGCGGCCTCCTACAATGAGCAGTTCTTC | CASSIAPLAASYNEQFF
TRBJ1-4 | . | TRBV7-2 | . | TGTGCCAGCAGCTTAGGGAGTTCCCCTAGAAGAACTAATGAAAAACTGTTTTTT | CASSLGSSPRRTNEKLFF
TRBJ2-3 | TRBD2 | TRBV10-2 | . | TGCGCCAGCAGTGAAGGACTAGCGGGACTAAATACGCAGTATTTT | CASSEGLAGLNTQYF
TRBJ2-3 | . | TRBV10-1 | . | TGCGCCAGCAGTGACGGAGTAGGCACAGATACGCAGTATTTT | CASSDGVGTDTQYF
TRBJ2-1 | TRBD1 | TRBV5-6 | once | TGTGCCAGCAGCAAGGGACAGGGGGTTTACAATGAGCAGTTCTTC | CASSKGQGVYNEQFF
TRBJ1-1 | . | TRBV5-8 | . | TGTGCCAGCAGTCGTTCCAGGCGTACGAACACTGAAGCTTTCTTT | CASSRSRRTNTEAFF
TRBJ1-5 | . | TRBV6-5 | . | TGTGCCAGCAGTCCAGACAGAAGCAATCAGCCCCAGCATTTT | CASSPDRSNQPQHF
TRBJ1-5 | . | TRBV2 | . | TGTGCCAGCAGTGACGGAGGGCGAAGCCTCATCAATCAGCCCCAGCATTTT | CASSDGGRSLINQPQHF
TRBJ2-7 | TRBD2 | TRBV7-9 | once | TGTGCCAGCAGCTCTAGCGGGAGGGCCCTCGAGCAGTACTTC | CASSSSGRALEQYF
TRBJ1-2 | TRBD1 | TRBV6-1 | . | TGTGCCAGCAGTGAATTTGGCAGGGGGAGCTACACCTTC | CASSEFGRGSYTF
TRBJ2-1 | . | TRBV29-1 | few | TGCAGCGTCGATACTTTACCTCAGGGCAATGAGCAGTTCTTC | CSVDTLPQGNEQFF
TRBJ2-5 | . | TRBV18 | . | TGTGCCAGCTCAATTCGGCAGGTGAAGCACCAAGAGACCCAGTACTTC | CASSIRQVKHQETQYF
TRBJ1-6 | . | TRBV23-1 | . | TGCGCCAGCAGTCCAACCACCAGTATCGGGAAAAATGTGCCTAATTCACCCCTCCACTTT | CASSPTTSIGKNVPNSPLHF
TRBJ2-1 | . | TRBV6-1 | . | TGTGCCAGCAGTGAAGCGCCCCGGGCCGGGGACAAGTCATACAATGAGCAGTTCTTC | CASSEAPRAGDKSYNEQFF
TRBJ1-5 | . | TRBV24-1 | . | TGTGCCACCAGTGGAGGAGGGAATCAGCCCCAGCATTTT | CATSGGGNQPQHF
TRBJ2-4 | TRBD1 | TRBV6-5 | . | TGTGCCAGCAGCCTGGGACAGAATAAAAACATTCAGTACTTC | CASSLGQNKNIQYF
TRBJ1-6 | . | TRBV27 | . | TGTGCCAGCAGTTTACGGCCGGGAGGTTATAATTCACCCCTCCACTTT | CASSLRPGGYNSPLHF
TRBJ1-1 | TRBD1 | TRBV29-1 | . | TGCAGCGCCACGGGACAGCTAAACACTGAAGCTTTCTTT | CSATGQLNTEAFF
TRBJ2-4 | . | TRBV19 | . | TGTGCCAGTAGTAGTAGGGTAGCGACTCAGTACTTC | CASSSRVATQYF
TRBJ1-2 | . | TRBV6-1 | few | TGTGCCAGCAGTGACGACAGCCGGGCAACTGGCTACACCTTC | CASSDDSRATGYTF
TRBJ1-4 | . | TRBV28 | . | TGTGCCAGCAGCCCGGTGGGAGCGCGAGCGGAAAAACTGTTTTTT | CASSPVGARAEKLFF
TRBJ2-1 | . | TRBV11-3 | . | TGTGCCAGCAACCGTATCCGGGCCCTCGGGACCTACAATGAGCAGTTCTTC | CASNRIRALGTYNEQFF
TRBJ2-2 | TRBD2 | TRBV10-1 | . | TGCGCCAGCAGTGACGGCCTAGCGGTCAACACCGGGGAGCTGTTTTTT | CASSDGLAVNTGELFF
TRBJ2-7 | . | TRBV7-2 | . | TGTGCCAGCAGCTTAGACGGGTCTTCCTACGAGCAGTACTTC | CASSLDGSSYEQYF
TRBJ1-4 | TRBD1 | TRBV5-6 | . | TGTGCCAGCAGCATTGGGATCAGGGGGTGGAATGAAAAACTGTTTTTT | CASSIGIRGWNEKLFF
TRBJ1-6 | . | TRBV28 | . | TGTGCCAGCGGCGGGCCAAATTCACCCCTCCACTTT | CASGGPNSPLHF
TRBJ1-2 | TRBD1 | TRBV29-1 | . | TGCAGCGCCGGGGACAGGGAAAACTATGGCTACACCTTC | CSAGDRENYGYTF
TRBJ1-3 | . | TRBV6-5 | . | TGTGCCAGCAGTTATGTGGCAGGGGCTACTGGAAACACCATATATTTT | CASSYVAGATGNTIYF
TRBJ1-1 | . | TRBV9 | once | TGTGCCAGCAGCCCCTCAGGGAGGACTGAAGCTTTCTTT | CASSPSGRTEAFF
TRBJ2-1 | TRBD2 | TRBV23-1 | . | TGCGCCAGCAGTCAATTGAGGTCGATAGCGGGAGGTTGGGATGAGCAGTTCTTC | CASSQLRSIAGGWDEQFF
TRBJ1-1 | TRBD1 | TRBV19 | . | TGTGCCAGTAGCGAAAGAAGGACAGGGGGCGAAAGGAAGCGAACTGAAGCTTTCTTT | CASSERRTGGERKRTEAFF
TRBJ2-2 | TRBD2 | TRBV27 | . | TGTGCCAGCAGTTTAGGCCCGGGGGGGAACACCGGGGAGCTGTTTTTT | CASSLGPGGNTGELFF
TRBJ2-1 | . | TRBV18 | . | TGTGCCAGCTCACTGTATTTAGCGGAGAGCTCCTACAATGAGCAGTTCTTC | CASSLYLAESSYNEQFF
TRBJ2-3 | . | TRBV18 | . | TGTGCCAGCTCACCACCGATGGGCGATACGCAGTATTTT | CASSPPMGDTQYF
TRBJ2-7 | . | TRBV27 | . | TGTGCCAGCAGACAGGGAGGGGGGGGATTATTCGAGCAGTACTTC | CASRQGGGGLFEQYF
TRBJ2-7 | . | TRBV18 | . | TGTGCCAGCTCACCATCATCAGGCTACGAGCAGTACTTC | CASSPSSGYEQYF
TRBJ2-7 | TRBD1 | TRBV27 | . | TGTGCCAGCAGGGCCAAGGTGGAATATAGGGGGCTGACTACGAAGAGCTCCTACGAGCAGTACTTC | CASRAKVEYRGLTTKSSYEQYF
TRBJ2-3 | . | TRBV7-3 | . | TGTGCCAGCAGCCCCGGGTTAGGTAGCGGAGCGGGAGATACGCAGTATTTT | CASSPGLGSGAGDTQYF
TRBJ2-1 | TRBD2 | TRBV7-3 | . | TGTGCCAGCAGCCCCCGGGGGCGGGAGGGGAGGAATGAGCAGTTCTTC | CASSPRGREGRNEQFF
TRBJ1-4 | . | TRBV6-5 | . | TGTGCCAGCAGGGCACTAAGGCTTAATGAAAAACTGTTTTTT | CASRALRLNEKLFF
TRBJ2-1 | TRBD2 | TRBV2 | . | TGTGCCAGCAGCCGGACTAGCTCCTACAATGAGCAGTTCTTC | CASSRTSSYNEQFF
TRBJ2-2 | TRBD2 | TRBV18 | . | TGTGCCAGCTCACCGGATTTAGCGGGCTCGAACACCGGGGAGCTGTTTTTT | CASSPDLAGSNTGELFF
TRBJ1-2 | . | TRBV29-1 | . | TGCAGCGCCATTGCAGGGGCCGCTGCTAACTATGGCTACACCTTC | CSAIAGAAANYGYTF
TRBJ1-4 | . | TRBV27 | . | TGTGCCAGCAGTTTAGGCACCTTAACTAATGAAAAACTGTTTTTT | CASSLGTLTNEKLFF
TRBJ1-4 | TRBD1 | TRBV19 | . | TGTGCCAGTAGTACGACCGGGACAGGGAATGAAAAACTGTTTTTT | CASSTTGTGNEKLFF
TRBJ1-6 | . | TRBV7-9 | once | TGTGCCAGCAGCCCTGGGGGGGATTCACCCCTCCACTTT | CASSPGGDSPLHF
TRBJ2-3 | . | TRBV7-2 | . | TGTGCCAGCAGCTTATCCCCAGGGGTTTTTAGCACAGATACGCAGTATTTT | CASSLSPGVFSTDTQYF
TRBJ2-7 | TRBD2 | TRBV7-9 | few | TGTGCCAGCAGCCCGATACGAGTTCTAACAAGCGGGAGGTCCTACGAGCAGTACTTC | CASSPIRVLTSGRSYEQYF
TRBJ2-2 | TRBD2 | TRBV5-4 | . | TGTGCCAGCAATCCGGGACTAGCGGGGGCCGGGGAGCTGTTTTTT | CASNPGLAGAGELFF
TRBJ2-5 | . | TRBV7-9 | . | TGTGCCAGCAGCTTAGCGGGGGCTACCCAGTACTTC | CASSLAGATQYF
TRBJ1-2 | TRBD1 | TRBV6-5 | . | TGTGCCAGCAGTACCCAGGGGGGCTATGGCTACACCTTC | CASSTQGGYGYTF
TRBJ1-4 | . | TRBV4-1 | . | TGCGCCAGCAGCCAAGATCTGGGGGGAAATAATGAAAAACTGTTTTTT | CASSQDLGGNNEKLFF
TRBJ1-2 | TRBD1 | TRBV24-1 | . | TGTGCCACCAGTGACCACCAGGGGGACAGAGGCTACACCTTC | CATSDHQGDRGYTF
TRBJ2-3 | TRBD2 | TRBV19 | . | TGTGCCAGTAGCTCGTCGGGGGGTATTACAGATACGCAGTATTTT | CASSSSGGITDTQYF
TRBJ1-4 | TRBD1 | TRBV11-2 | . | TGTGCCAGCAGCCGGATACAGGGGGCGGCGAGTGAAAAACTGTTTTTT | CASSRIQGAASEKLFF